A selection of T cell receptor beta chains follows, all from one sample in a study of human T cells and chemical hapten exposure. TCRdb re-analysed the RACE reads in MiXCR, keeping a single row per CDR3 protein. The top ten clones hold 2.5% to 4% of a sample with 95,000 or so distinct CDR3 sequences, around 10% of them seen once. The starting material was whole blood, obtained in connection with sensitization to the hapten diphenylcyclopropenone (DPC). The source of these receptors is a woman in her thirties or forties with alopecia areata. Some clones in this sample may be carry-over from other donors' samples. Both conserved end residues are part of each CDR3. The order of the fields is clone size, J gene, D gene, V gene, CDR3 protein, CDR3 DNA. A D gene is named only where the DNA matches it firmly. A clone size is listed for some rows: how often the clone was seen (once, few, many), or a class if it is expanded.

clone_size: few; j_call: TRBJ1-1; d_call: NA; v_call: TRBV28; cdr3_aa: CASSLELGTEAFF; cdr3_nt: TGTGCCAGCAGTTTGGAACTGGGCACTGAAGCTTTCTTT
clone_size: many; j_call: TRBJ2-7; d_call: NA; v_call: TRBV11-2; cdr3_aa: CASRNHGTNSYEQYF; cdr3_nt: TGTGCCAGCAGAAACCACGGGACAAATTCCTACGAGCAGTACTTC
clone_size: NA; j_call: TRBJ2-4; d_call: NA; v_call: TRBV7-9; cdr3_aa: CASSQEGASLGIQYF; cdr3_nt: TGTGCCAGCAGCCAGGAAGGAGCGAGCTTGGGCATTCAGTACTTC
clone_size: many; j_call: TRBJ2-7; d_call: NA; v_call: TRBV7-9; cdr3_aa: CASSSPNGGESEQYF; cdr3_nt: TGTGCCAGCAGCTCCCCAAATGGGGGAGAATCCGAGCAGTACTTC
clone_size: many; j_call: TRBJ2-7; d_call: NA; v_call: TRBV6-2/TRBV6-3; cdr3_aa: CASSYQNGNEQYF; cdr3_nt: TGTGCCAGCAGTTACCAAAACGGCAACGAGCAGTACTTC
clone_size: NA; j_call: TRBJ2-3; d_call: TRBD1; v_call: TRBV11-2; cdr3_aa: CASSRMGQGADTQYF; cdr3_nt: TGTGCCAGCAGCCGTATGGGACAGGGAGCAGATACGCAGTATTTT
clone_size: few; j_call: TRBJ1-1; d_call: NA; v_call: TRBV20-1; cdr3_aa: CSARREGYTEAFF; cdr3_nt: TGCAGTGCTAGGAGGGAGGGGTACACTGAAGCTTTCTTT
clone_size: NA; j_call: TRBJ1-2; d_call: NA; v_call: TRBV10-3; cdr3_aa: CAISDTTGRVSYTF; cdr3_nt: TGTGCCATCAGTGATACGACAGGCCGTGTGTCCTACACCTTC
clone_size: NA; j_call: TRBJ2-7; d_call: TRBD1; v_call: TRBV20-1; cdr3_aa: CSAYSGTGAGEQYF; cdr3_nt: TGCAGTGCTTATTCCGGGACAGGGGCGGGAGAGCAGTACTTC
clone_size: NA; j_call: TRBJ1-4; d_call: TRBD1; v_call: TRBV12-3/TRBV12-4; cdr3_aa: CASRTGQGLNEKLFF; cdr3_nt: TGTGCCAGCAGAACGGGACAGGGCCTTAATGAAAAACTGTTTTTT
clone_size: NA; j_call: TRBJ2-3; d_call: TRBD1; v_call: TRBV20-1; cdr3_aa: CSTGQGTDTQYF; cdr3_nt: TGCAGTACCGGACAGGGTACAGATACGCAGTATTTT
clone_size: NA; j_call: TRBJ2-7; d_call: TRBD1; v_call: TRBV6-2/TRBV6-3; cdr3_aa: CASRGQNSYEQYF; cdr3_nt: TGTGCCAGCAGGGGACAGAACTCCTACGAGCAGTACTTC
clone_size: NA; j_call: TRBJ2-5; d_call: TRBD2; v_call: TRBV9; cdr3_aa: CASSVSSGLSLETQYF; cdr3_nt: TGTGCCAGCAGCGTATCTAGCGGGCTGAGTTTGGAGACCCAGTACTTC
clone_size: NA; j_call: TRBJ2-5; d_call: NA; v_call: TRBV25-1; cdr3_aa: CASSKHPLPQETQYF; cdr3_nt: TGTGCCAGCAGTAAACATCCGCTACCGCAAGAGACCCAGTACTTC
clone_size: NA; j_call: TRBJ2-7; d_call: TRBD2; v_call: TRBV6-2/TRBV6-3; cdr3_aa: CASSPQTSGTYEQYF; cdr3_nt: TGTGCCAGCAGTCCGCAGACTAGCGGGACCTACGAGCAGTACTTC
clone_size: few; j_call: TRBJ2-1; d_call: NA; v_call: TRBV4-3; cdr3_aa: CASSRKRGEQFF; cdr3_nt: TGCGCCAGCAGCAGAAAACGTGGTGAGCAGTTCTTC
clone_size: many; j_call: TRBJ2-1; d_call: NA; v_call: TRBV2; cdr3_aa: CASKVSAGSGEQFF; cdr3_nt: TGTGCCAGCAAGGTATCCGCGGGGAGCGGTGAGCAGTTCTTC
clone_size: few; j_call: TRBJ2-7; d_call: TRBD1; v_call: TRBV6-6; cdr3_aa: CASSLTGGATGRTYEQYF; cdr3_nt: TGTGCCAGCAGCTTGACAGGGGGCGCGACTGGCCGGACCTACGAGCAGTACTTC
clone_size: NA; j_call: TRBJ1-1; d_call: NA; v_call: TRBV10-3; cdr3_aa: CAISEPGLDTEAFF; cdr3_nt: TGTGCCATCAGTGAGCCAGGGTTGGACACTGAAGCTTTCTTT
clone_size: few; j_call: TRBJ2-3; d_call: TRBD1; v_call: TRBV28; cdr3_aa: CASSTGGAGTDTQYF; cdr3_nt: TGTGCCAGCAGCACAGGGGGCGCCGGCACAGATACGCAGTATTTT
clone_size: many; j_call: TRBJ2-1; d_call: NA; v_call: TRBV10-1; cdr3_aa: CASSEASPNEQFF; cdr3_nt: TGCGCCAGCAGTGAGGCCAGTCCTAATGAGCAGTTCTTC
clone_size: NA; j_call: TRBJ2-5; d_call: NA; v_call: TRBV10-3; cdr3_aa: CAISERGETQYF; cdr3_nt: TGTGCCATCAGTGAACGTGGAGAGACCCAGTACTTC
clone_size: many; j_call: TRBJ1-2; d_call: NA; v_call: TRBV12-3/TRBV12-4; cdr3_aa: CASRDQGNYGYTF; cdr3_nt: TGTGCCAGCAGAGATCAGGGAAACTATGGCTACACCTTC
clone_size: many; j_call: TRBJ2-7; d_call: TRBD1; v_call: TRBV5-4; cdr3_aa: CASSATGQGGYEQYF; cdr3_nt: TGTGCCAGCAGCGCAACGGGACAGGGGGGCTACGAGCAGTACTTC
clone_size: few; j_call: TRBJ2-5; d_call: NA; v_call: TRBV5-1; cdr3_aa: CASSLWAGQETQYF; cdr3_nt: TGCGCCAGCAGCTTGTGGGCAGGACAAGAGACCCAGTACTTC
clone_size: NA; j_call: TRBJ2-7; d_call: NA; v_call: TRBV29-1; cdr3_aa: CSVGGNEQYF; cdr3_nt: TGCAGCGTTGGAGGGAACGAGCAGTACTTC
clone_size: NA; j_call: TRBJ2-2; d_call: NA; v_call: TRBV7-9; cdr3_aa: CASSLLARGSGELFF; cdr3_nt: TGTGCCAGCAGCTTATTGGCCAGAGGGTCCGGGGAGCTGTTTTTT
clone_size: few; j_call: TRBJ2-1; d_call: TRBD2; v_call: TRBV7-2; cdr3_aa: CASSLGLAGELLYNEQFF; cdr3_nt: TGTGCCAGCAGCTTGGGACTAGCGGGAGAGTTACTCTACAATGAGCAGTTCTTC
clone_size: few; j_call: TRBJ2-1; d_call: TRBD1; v_call: TRBV9; cdr3_aa: CASSVGGQGASIYNEQFF; cdr3_nt: TGTGCCAGCAGCGTAGGGGGACAGGGGGCGTCCATCTACAATGAGCAGTTCTTC
clone_size: few; j_call: TRBJ2-3; d_call: NA; v_call: TRBV7-2; cdr3_aa: CASSHGRGRRISTDTQYF; cdr3_nt: TGTGCCAGCAGCCATGGGCGGGGGCGGAGAATAAGCACAGATACGCAGTATTTT
clone_size: few; j_call: TRBJ2-7; d_call: NA; v_call: TRBV7-2; cdr3_aa: CASSTSPTGFEQYF; cdr3_nt: TGTGCCAGCAGCACAAGCCCAACGGGGTTCGAGCAGTACTTC
clone_size: NA; j_call: TRBJ1-6; d_call: NA; v_call: TRBV11-2; cdr3_aa: CASSGQRTGAPIIHPSTF; cdr3_nt: NA
clone_size: NA; j_call: TRBJ2-3; d_call: TRBD2; v_call: TRBV12-3/TRBV12-4; cdr3_aa: CASSPGTSGRTDTQYF; cdr3_nt: TGTGCCAGCAGCCCCGGGACTAGCGGGAGGACAGATACGCAGTATTTT
clone_size: few; j_call: TRBJ2-5; d_call: NA; v_call: TRBV4-1; cdr3_aa: CASSPSSDGQETQYF; cdr3_nt: TGCGCCAGCAGCCCCAGCTCCGACGGACAAGAGACCCAGTACTTC
clone_size: many; j_call: TRBJ1-2; d_call: NA; v_call: TRBV5-4; cdr3_aa: CASSFPQGKGYTF; cdr3_nt: TGTGCCAGCAGCTTTCCGCAGGGTAAAGGCTACACCTTC
clone_size: few; j_call: TRBJ1-4; d_call: TRBD1; v_call: TRBV20-1; cdr3_aa: CSARVTGIWQLTNEKLFF; cdr3_nt: TGCAGTGCTAGAGTGACAGGGATTTGGCAACTGACTAATGAAAAACTGTTTTTT
clone_size: NA; j_call: TRBJ2-7; d_call: NA; v_call: TRBV27; cdr3_aa: CASSLGRMQYF; cdr3_nt: TGTGCCAGCAGTTTAGGCCGGATGCAGTACTTC
clone_size: few; j_call: TRBJ2-1; d_call: TRBD2; v_call: TRBV6-5; cdr3_aa: CASTLAGNSNEQFF; cdr3_nt: TGTGCCAGCACCCTAGCGGGAAACAGTAATGAGCAGTTCTTC
clone_size: many; j_call: TRBJ2-1; d_call: TRBD2; v_call: TRBV12-3/TRBV12-4; cdr3_aa: CASSFRSSGRDSYNEQFF; cdr3_nt: TGTGCCAGCAGTTTTCGGTCTAGCGGGAGGGACTCCTACAATGAGCAGTTCTTC
clone_size: NA; j_call: TRBJ2-3; d_call: TRBD2; v_call: TRBV7-2; cdr3_aa: CASSVGAGGTDTQYF; cdr3_nt: TGTGCCAGCAGCGTCGGAGCGGGAGGCACAGATACGCAGTATTTT
clone_size: few; j_call: TRBJ1-5; d_call: NA; v_call: TRBV2; cdr3_aa: CASARPGVSNQPQHF; cdr3_nt: TGTGCCAGCGCCCGGCCGGGAGTTAGCAATCAGCCCCAGCATTTT
clone_size: many; j_call: TRBJ2-1; d_call: TRBD2; v_call: TRBV5-8; cdr3_aa: CASRPGRREADEQFF; cdr3_nt: TGTGCCAGCAGACCGGGGAGGCGGGAGGCGGATGAGCAGTTCTTC
clone_size: many; j_call: TRBJ2-2; d_call: NA; v_call: TRBV24-1; cdr3_aa: CATSDLDPGELFF; cdr3_nt: TGTGCCACCAGTGATTTAGATCCCGGGGAGCTGTTTTTT
clone_size: many; j_call: TRBJ2-5; d_call: NA; v_call: TRBV7-9; cdr3_aa: CASSLGGRGPEETQYF; cdr3_nt: TGTGCCAGCAGCTTAGGTGGCAGGGGCCCCGAAGAGACCCAGTACTTC
clone_size: few; j_call: TRBJ1-1; d_call: NA; v_call: TRBV5-1; cdr3_aa: CASSKGTVNTEAFF; cdr3_nt: TGCGCCAGCAGCAAAGGGACGGTTAACACTGAAGCTTTCTTT
clone_size: many; j_call: TRBJ2-5; d_call: TRBD1; v_call: TRBV29-1; cdr3_aa: CSHGTAQETQYF; cdr3_nt: TGCAGCCACGGGACAGCCCAAGAGACCCAGTACTTC
clone_size: NA; j_call: TRBJ2-7; d_call: NA; v_call: TRBV19; cdr3_aa: CASSIGLVDYEQYF; cdr3_nt: TGTGCCAGTAGTATAGGACTTGTGGACTACGAGCAGTACTTC
clone_size: many; j_call: TRBJ2-3; d_call: NA; v_call: TRBV29-1; cdr3_aa: CSGAIAGLSDTQYF; cdr3_nt: TGCAGCGGCGCCATCGCGGGGTTATCAGATACGCAGTATTTT
clone_size: few; j_call: TRBJ2-2; d_call: NA; v_call: TRBV18; cdr3_aa: CASSLYEGQGWRNGELFF; cdr3_nt: TGTGCCAGCTCACTCTACGAGGGACAAGGATGGAGGAACGGGGAGCTGTTTTTT